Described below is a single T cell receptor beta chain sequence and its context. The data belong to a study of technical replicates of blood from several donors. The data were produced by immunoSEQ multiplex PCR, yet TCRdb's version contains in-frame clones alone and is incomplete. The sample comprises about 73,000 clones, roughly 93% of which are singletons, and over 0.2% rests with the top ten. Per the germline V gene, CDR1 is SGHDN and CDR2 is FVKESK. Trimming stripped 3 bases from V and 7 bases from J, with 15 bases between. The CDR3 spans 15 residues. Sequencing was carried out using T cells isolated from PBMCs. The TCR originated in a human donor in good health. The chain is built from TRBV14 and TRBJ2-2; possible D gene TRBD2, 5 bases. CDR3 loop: CASSHSTLAGGELFF. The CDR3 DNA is TGTGCCAGCAGCCATTCTACGCTAGCTGGCGGGGAGCTGTTTTTT.